The 13 T cell receptor beta chains given below trace back to one sample, sequenced in a study of control samples from healthy donors and cancer patients. Libraries were prepared by immunoSEQ multiplex PCR; TCRdb keeps only in-frame clonotypes and omits some of them. In the table there are under 200,000 clones, 80% to 95% of which are singletons. The sequenced sample consisted of blood. These receptors were taken from an older woman in good health.

The chain links TRBV19 to TRBJ1-3; maybe TRBD1 (5 bases). The length of the CDR3 is 15 residues. Germline CDR1 LNHDA, CDR2 SQIVND (reference sequence). Trimming stripped 5 bases from V and 3 bases from J, with 14 bases between. CDR3 DNA: TGTGCCAGTAGTGCCGGGGACGGATATGGAAACACCATATATTTT. This sequence encodes CASSAGDGYGNTIYF.

The genes are TRBV29-1 and TRBJ1-5, with 7 nucleotides matching TRBD1. V was clipped by 5 bases and J by 1 base; unmatched bases: 17. Germline V gene lookup returns CDR1 SQVTM and CDR2 ANQGSEA. There are 18 residues in the CDR3. In DNA form, the CDR3 reads TGCAGCGTTCTTGTAGAGGGGGCGGGGAGTGCGAGCAATCAGCCCCAGCATTTT. It is translated as CSVLVEGAGSASNQPQHF.

The chain joins TRBV11-2 to TRBJ1-2; no clear D gene. The CDR3 is 14 residues long. V was pared by 1 base and J by 8 bases, with 14 bases between. Germline assignment: CDR1 SGHAT and CDR2 FQNNGV. CDR3 region: CASSLALSLGGYTF. CDR3 DNA sequence: TGTGCCAGCAGCTTAGCTCTGTCCCTCGGGGGCTACACCTTC.

The chain uses TRBV3-1 (or the pseudogene TRBV3-2) and TRBJ1-3; D gene ambiguous. Germline values: CDR1 LGHDT, CDR2 YNNKEL (reference sequence). This CDR3 region has 15 residues. V gave up 4 bases and J gave up 0 bases, with 10 bases separating them. The CDR3 bases are TGTGCCAGCAGCCGGGGTTCTTACTCTGGAAACACCATATATTTT. Protein sequence: CASSRGSYSGNTIYF.

The chain carries TRBV6-5 and TRBJ1-2; D unclear. Trimming cost V 6 bases and J 2 bases, with 10 bases left between them. Germline V CDR1 and CDR2: MNHEY, SVGAGI. The CDR3 runs 13 residues. CDR3 in amino acids: CASRPDGNYGYTF. CDR3 nucleotide sequence: TGTGCCAGCAGACCCGACGGAAACTATGGCTACACCTTC.

As for this clone: The sample carries other DNA sequences with the same CDR3. The V and J genes are TRBV10-3 and TRBJ2-7, with D possibly TRBD1 on 5 matching bases. Trimming pared 0 bases from V and 4 bases from J, leaving 13 bases between. There are 15 residues in the CDR3. Germline V lookup: CDR1 ENHRY, CDR2 SYGVKD. CDR3 region: CAISESKTASYEQYF. DNA of the CDR3: TGTGCCATCAGTGAGTCTAAGACAGCCTCTTACGAGCAGTACTTC.

Of note for this clone: Distinct nucleotide sequences in the sample also encode this CDR3. The chain has TRBV5-1 and TRBJ1-6, with 8 positions matching TRBD1. V shed 2 bases and J 5 bases; nucleotides not matched to a gene: 0. The CDR3 totals 14 residues. CDR1 and CDR2 from the germline V gene are SGHRS and YFSETQ. CDR3 sequence (DNA): TGCGCCAGCAGCTTACAGGGGGATAATTCACCCCTCCACTTT. Amino acids: CASSLQGDNSPLHF.

The chain joins TRBV7-9 to TRBJ1-1, with D perhaps TRBD1 (5 bases). The CDR3 contains 11 residues. Germline CDR1 SEHNR, CDR2 FQNEAQ (reference sequence). Trimming shortened V by 6 bases and J by 10 bases, and 12 bases separated the two germline ends. The CDR3 loop is CASREGAAAFF. The CDR3 nucleotides read TGTGCCAGCAGGGAAGGGGCGGCAGCTTTCTTT.

V and J are TRBV10-3 and TRBJ1-5; D may be TRBD1 (6 bases). V lost 0 bases and J 13 bases, leaving 13 bases between the germline ends. CDR1 is ENHRY and CDR2 is SYGVKD in the germline V gene. CDR3 length: 13 residues. DNA for the CDR3: TGTGCCATCAGTGAGTCGGGCCAAACAGGGCAGCATTTT. As protein: CAISESGQTGQHF.

The rearrangement joins TRBV10-3 to TRBJ1-2, with a possible D match to TRBD1 (5 bases). The CDR3 extends over 14 amino acids. The V and J ends lost 3 bases and 4 bases respectively, with 12 bases between them. CDR1 is ENHRY, CDR2 SYGVKD, per germline. This CDR3 is CAISDQGLVYGYTF. The DNA for the CDR3 is TGTGCCATCAGTGATCAGGGTTTGGTCTATGGCTACACCTTC.

This chain uses TRBV19 with TRBJ1-2; 9 nucleotides line up with TRBD1. The germline gives CDR1 LNHDA, CDR2 SQIVND (reference sequence). The CDR3 covers 15 residues. The ends lost 5 bases at V and 5 bases at J; junction bases unmatched: 9. CDR3 DNA: TGTGCCAGTAGTGAACCGGGACAGGGCGTTTATGGCTACACCTTC. Encoded protein: CASSEPGQGVYGYTF.

This rearrangement joins TRBV2 to TRBJ1-5, with D possibly TRBD1 on 6 matching bases. The germline CDR1 and CDR2 sequences are SNHLY and FYNNEI. This CDR3 comprises 16 residues. Trimming pared 6 bases from V and 5 bases from J, leaving 20 bases between. The CDR3 loop is CASSQSRSGAYQPQHF. The CDR3 DNA reads as TGTGCCAGCAGCCAATCAAGATCAGGGGCGTATCAGCCCCAGCATTTT.

This chain connects TRBV3-1 (or the pseudogene TRBV3-2) to TRBJ1-1; D unresolved. Germline CDR1 is LGHDT and CDR2 is YNNKEL (reference sequence). The CDR3 runs 13 residues. V lost 2 bases to trimming and J lost 13 bases, with 17 bases between them. This chain's CDR3 is CASSQSKGVIGFF. For the CDR3, the DNA is TGTGCCAGCAGCCAATCCAAGGGCGTAATCGGTTTCTTT.